Shown below are 10 T cell receptor beta chains from a single sample sequenced in a study of cytomegalovirus exposure and HLA in healthy donors. The PCR was carried out with 60 Vbeta primers and 13 Jbeta primers. Only in-frame clones appear in the TCRdb table, and some are missing; sequencing was by immunoSEQ multiplex PCR. The table includes some 100,000 clones, around four fifths detected once. What was sequenced was PBMCs. These TCRs come from a woman in her forties or fifties in good health and CMV-seropositive.

The gene calls are TRBV4-3 and TRBJ2-3; D is unclear. Germline CDR1 is LGHNA and CDR2 is YSLEER. Trimming removed 0 bases from V and 5 bases from J, with 6 bases in between. The CDR3 has 13 residues. The CDR3 DNA sequence: TGCGCCAGCAGCCAAGAGCGGCAAGATACGCAGTATTTT. It is translated as CASSQERQDTQYF.

This chain uses TRBV19 with TRBJ1-5; TRBD1 matches at 8 bases. There are 18 residues in the CDR3. CDR1 and CDR2 (germline): LNHDA, SQIVND (reference sequence). Losses at the gene ends were 3 bases for V and 1 base for J; bases not matched to a gene: 11. The CDR3 region is CASSIYRGVRGSNQPQHF. Written as DNA, the CDR3 is TGTGCCAGTAGTATTTACAGGGGGGTTAGGGGGAGCAATCAGCCCCAGCATTTT.

This clone appeared a single time. A read error may explain this, as a much larger clone is one base away. Distinct nucleotide sequences in the sample also encode this CDR3. This chain links TRBV6-6 with TRBJ1-5; 7 nucleotides line up with TRBD1. The CDR3 spans 14 residues. Trimming removed 2 bases from V and 2 bases from J; junction bases left unmatched: 0. Per germline, CDR1 MNHNY and CDR2 SVGAGI (reference sequence). The CDR3 here is CASSYGQGNQPQHF. The CDR3 bases are TGTGCCAGCAGTTACGGACAGGGCAATCAGCCCCAGCATTTT.

This clone was detected only a few times. The V and J genes are TRBV18 and TRBJ2-2; TRBD1 aligns across 10 bases. The CDR3 contains 15 residues. The V gene end was trimmed by 4 bases and the J gene end by 5 bases; junction bases not matched to a gene: 4. Germline CDR1 reads KGHSH; CDR2 reads LQKENI. The CDR3 region has the DNA TGTGCCAGCTCACTACGGGACAGGGGAACCGGGGAGCTGTTTTTT. Translation: CASSLRDRGTGELFF.

The rearrangement joins TRBV6-4 to TRBJ2-7, with D possibly matching TRBD1 (6 bases). The CDR3 contains 12 residues. Per germline, CDR1 MRHNA and CDR2 SNTAGT. The V gene lost 7 bases and the J gene lost 1 base, with 8 bases spanning the gap. CDR3 region: CASTGVSYEQYF. DNA for the CDR3: TGTGCCAGCACAGGGGTTTCCTACGAGCAGTACTTC.

J is TRBJ1-1 and V is TRBV6-5, with D perhaps matching TRBD1 (6 bases). Germline V lookup: CDR1 MNHEY, CDR2 SVGAGI. The V and J ends lost 3 bases and 5 bases respectively, with 16 bases between them. The CDR3 is made up of 15 amino acids. CDR3 protein: CASSYFDRPGTEAFF. DNA of the CDR3: TGTGCCAGCAGTTATTTCGACAGGCCTGGGACTGAAGCTTTCTTT.

This rearrangement joins TRBV18 to TRBJ2-7; 7 bases agree with TRBD2. The length of the CDR3 is 15 residues. CDR1 and CDR2 from the germline V gene are KGHSH and LQKENI. The J segment lost 5 bases and the V segment lost 5 bases, leaving 12 bases of the junction unmatched. CDR3 coding DNA: TGTGCCAGCTCAGCAGAAAGCCCGGGAGGCGACGAGCAGTACTTC. Translated: CASSAESPGGDEQYF. Full variable domain (remainder filled in from reference TRBV18 and TRBJ2-7): NAGVMQNPRHLVRRRGQEARLRCSPMKGHSHVYWYRQLPEEGLKFMVYLQKENIIDESGMPKERFSAEFPKEGPSILRIQQVVRGDSAAYFCASSAESPGGDEQYFGPGTRLTVT.

The rearrangement links TRBV5-6 to TRBJ1-3, with a tentative D call TRBD1 (5 bases). The CDR3 has 16 amino acids. Germline assignment: CDR1 SGHDT and CDR2 YYEEEE. The V and J ends lost 3 bases and 0 bases respectively, with 13 bases between them. CDR3 amino acids: CASSWGGEGSGNTIYF. The CDR3 nucleotides are TGTGCCAGCAGCTGGGGGGGAGAGGGCTCTGGAAACACCATATATTTT. Based on the CDR3 plus reference TRBV5-6 and TRBJ1-3, the full variable domain is DAGVTQSPTHLIKTRGQQVTLRCSPKSGHDTVSWYQQALGQGPQFIFQYYEEEERQRGNFPDRFSGHQFPNYSSELNVNALLLGDSALYLCASSWGGEGSGNTIYFGEGSWLTVV.

On this clone: Germline is not matched at one junction end, which may reflect a read error. The CDR3 DNA sequence: TGTTCCAGCAGCTTTGCCGGACAGGCTGAAGCTTTCTTT. This gives the protein CSSSFAGQAEAFF. The rearrangement links TRBV7-9 to TRBJ1-1; 7 positions match TRBD1. Germline V lookup: CDR1 SEHNR, CDR2 FQNEAQ (reference sequence). CDR3 length: 13 amino acids.

The chain recombines TRBV7-3 with TRBJ2-7; 8 bases line up with TRBD2. V lost 1 base to trimming and J lost 6 bases; unmatched junction nucleotides: 5. The CDR3 length is 14 residues. In germline, CDR1 is SGHTA, CDR2 FQGTGA. The CDR3 region has the DNA TGTGCCAGCAGCTTAAGCGGGGGGCTACCCGAGCAGTACTTC. It encodes CASSLSGGLPEQYF.